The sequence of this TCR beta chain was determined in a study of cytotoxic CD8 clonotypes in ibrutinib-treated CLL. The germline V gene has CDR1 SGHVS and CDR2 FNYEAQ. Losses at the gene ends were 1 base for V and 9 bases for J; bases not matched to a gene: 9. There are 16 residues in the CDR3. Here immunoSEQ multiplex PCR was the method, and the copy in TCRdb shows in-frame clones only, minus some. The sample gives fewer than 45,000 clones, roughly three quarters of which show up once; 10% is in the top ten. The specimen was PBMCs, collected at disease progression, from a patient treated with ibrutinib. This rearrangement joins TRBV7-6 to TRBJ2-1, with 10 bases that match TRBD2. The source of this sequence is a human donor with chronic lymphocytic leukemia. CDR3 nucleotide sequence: TGTGCCAGCAGCTTAGAAGCGGGGGGGCGATCAGGTGAGCAGTTCTTC. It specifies CASSLEAGGRSGEQFF. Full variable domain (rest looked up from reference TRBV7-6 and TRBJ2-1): GAGVSQSPRYKVTKRGQDVALRCDPISGHVSLYWYRQALGQGPEFLTYFNYEAQQDKSGLPNDRFSAERPEGSISTLTIQRTEQRDSAMYRCASSLEAGGRSGEQFFGPGTRLTVL.